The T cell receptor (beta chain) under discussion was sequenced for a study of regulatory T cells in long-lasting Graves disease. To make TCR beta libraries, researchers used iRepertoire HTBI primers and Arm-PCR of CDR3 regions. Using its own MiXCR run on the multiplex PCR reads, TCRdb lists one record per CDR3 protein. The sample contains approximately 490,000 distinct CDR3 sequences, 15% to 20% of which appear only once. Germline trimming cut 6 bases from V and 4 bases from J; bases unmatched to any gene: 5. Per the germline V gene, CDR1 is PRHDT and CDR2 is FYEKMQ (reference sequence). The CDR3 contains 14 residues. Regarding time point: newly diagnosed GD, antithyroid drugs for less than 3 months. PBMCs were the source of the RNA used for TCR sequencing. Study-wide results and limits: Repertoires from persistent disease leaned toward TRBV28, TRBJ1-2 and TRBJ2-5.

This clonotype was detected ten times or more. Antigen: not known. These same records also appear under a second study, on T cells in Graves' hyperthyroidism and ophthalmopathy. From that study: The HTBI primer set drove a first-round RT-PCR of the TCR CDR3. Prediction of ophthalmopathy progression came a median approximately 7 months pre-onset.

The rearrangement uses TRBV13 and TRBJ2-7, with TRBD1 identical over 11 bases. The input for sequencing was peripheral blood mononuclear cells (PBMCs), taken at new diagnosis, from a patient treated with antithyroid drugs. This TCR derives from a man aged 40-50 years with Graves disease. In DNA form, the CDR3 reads TGTGCCAGCAGTTACGGACAGGGGGCGTACGAGCAGTACTTC. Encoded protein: CASSYGQGAYEQYF.